The TCR beta chain described here comes from a study of T cell responses to AZD1222 COVID-19 vaccine. Notes on the study in general: Close to half of all spike-specific TCRs reportedly target regions of the variants that are unmutated.

As to this clone: Its specificity is unknown.

With 7 bases removed from V and 2 bases from J, the gap between germline ends came to 9 bases. The CDR3 consists of 12 residues. Germline loops: CDR1 SGHNT, CDR2 YENEEA. Assay used: immunoSEQ multiplex PCR; TCRdb lists only in-frame clones, some missing. The data hold about 160,000 clones, with roughly nine tenths observed a single time. V and J are TRBV11-3 and TRBJ2-7, with D possibly matching TRBD2 (6 bases). Sample: peripheral blood, taken on day 0 of MenACWY control vaccination. The TCR was taken from an adult in good health. The CDR3 loop is CASNGGAYEQYF. The CDR3 nucleotides are TGTGCCAGCAACGGCGGGGCCTACGAGCAGTACTTC.